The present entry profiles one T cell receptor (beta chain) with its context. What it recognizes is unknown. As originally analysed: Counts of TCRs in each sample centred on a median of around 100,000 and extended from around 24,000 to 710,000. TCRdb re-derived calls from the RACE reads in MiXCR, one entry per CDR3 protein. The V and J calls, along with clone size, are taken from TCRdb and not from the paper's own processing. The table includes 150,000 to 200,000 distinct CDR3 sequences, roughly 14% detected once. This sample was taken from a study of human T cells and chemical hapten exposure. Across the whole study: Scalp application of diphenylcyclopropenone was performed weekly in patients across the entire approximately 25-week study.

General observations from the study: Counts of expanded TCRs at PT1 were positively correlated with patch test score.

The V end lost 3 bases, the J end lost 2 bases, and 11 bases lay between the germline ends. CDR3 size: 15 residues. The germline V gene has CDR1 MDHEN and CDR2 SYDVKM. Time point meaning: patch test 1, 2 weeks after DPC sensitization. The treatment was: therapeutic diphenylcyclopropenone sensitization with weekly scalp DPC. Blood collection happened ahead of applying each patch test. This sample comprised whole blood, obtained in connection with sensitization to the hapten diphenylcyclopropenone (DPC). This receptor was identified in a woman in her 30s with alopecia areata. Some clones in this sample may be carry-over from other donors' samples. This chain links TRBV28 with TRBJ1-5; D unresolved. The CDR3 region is CASSFSRVGNQPQHF. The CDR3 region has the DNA TGTGCCAGCAGTTTCTCAAGGGTGGGCAATCAGCCCCAGCATTTT.